This is a list of T cell receptor beta chains from one sample in a study of OX40 agonist ivuxolimab in advanced cancers. The method was immunoSEQ multiplex PCR; TCRdb's version includes in-frame clones alone and lacks a portion of them. The repertoire includes 50,000 to 70,000 clones, 84% of them detected once, and less than 2.5% sits in the top ten. This specimen consisted of CD4+ or CD8+ T cells sorted from blood, obtained in a trial of the OX40 agonist ivuxolimab. All receptors derive from an adult with an advanced solid tumor such as melanoma, head and neck, liver or kidney cancer. Each CDR3 is given without its conserved first and last residue. The D gene is left open where the match is weak.

V: TRBV28; length: 12; J: TRBJ1-1; D: NA; CDR3: ASSLYTGNTEAF
V: TRBV10-3; length: 11; J: TRBJ2-3; D: NA; CDR3: ATAWVGTDTQY
V: TRBV7-9; length: 13; J: TRBJ2-7; D: NA; CDR3: ASSFAGTEDYEQY
V: TRBV27; length: 14; J: TRBJ2-1; D: TRBD2; CDR3: ASSLRAGASYNEQF
V: TRBV2; length: 11; J: TRBJ2-5; D: NA; CDR3: ASRVRAQETQY
V: TRBV28; length: 11; J: TRBJ2-7; D: NA; CDR3: ASSLGGGYVQY
V: TRBV7-3; length: 13; J: TRBJ2-1; D: TRBD1; CDR3: ASSLGQASYNEQF
V: TRBV15; length: 11; J: TRBJ1-5; D: NA; CDR3: ATSREVYQPQH
V: TRBV19; length: 14; J: TRBJ1-5; D: NA; CDR3: ASSIRRGGAGQPQH
V: TRBV28; length: 14; J: TRBJ2-3; D: TRBD2; CDR3: ASSPILAGSTDTQY
V: TRBV6-1; length: 12; J: TRBJ2-7; D: NA; CDR3: ASSEGESFYEQY
V: TRBV10-3; length: 11; J: TRBJ2-1; D: NA; CDR3: ALAGGANWEQF
V: TRBV7-6; length: 11; J: TRBJ2-3; D: NA; CDR3: ASNEGNSDTQY
V: TRBV18; length: 13; J: TRBJ2-5; D: TRBD2; CDR3: ASSSLAGAQETQY
V: TRBV2; length: 13; J: TRBJ2-5; D: TRBD2; CDR3: ASRTFGGAQETQY
V: TRBV14; length: 12; J: TRBJ1-1; D: NA; CDR3: ASSPRVMNTEAF
V: TRBV7-8; length: 12; J: TRBJ1-1; D: NA; CDR3: ASSSPGENTEAF
V: TRBV11-3; length: 18; J: TRBJ1-4; D: NA; CDR3: ASSLGIVGREGNDNEKLF
V: TRBV15; length: 14; J: TRBJ1-3; D: TRBD1; CDR3: ATSTRDSHSGNTIY
V: TRBV27; length: 12; J: TRBJ1-6; D: NA; CDR3: ASSPTPRVAPLH
V: TRBV7-8; length: 15; J: TRBJ2-6; D: NA; CDR3: ASSLTGRASGANVLT
V: TRBV18; length: 17; J: TRBJ2-2; D: NA; CDR3: ASSPFMRFGQPNTGELF
V: TRBV11-2; length: 11; J: TRBJ2-7; D: TRBD1; CDR3: ASRRTGVREQY
V: TRBV11-3; length: 14; J: TRBJ2-1; D: NA; CDR3: ASSLVGQSSYNEQF
V: TRBV5-4; length: 14; J: TRBJ2-4; D: TRBD2; CDR3: ASSPAAERGGNIQY
V: TRBV13; length: 16; J: TRBJ2-1; D: TRBD2; CDR3: ASSSLKNPGLAGGEQF
V: TRBV9; length: 15; J: TRBJ2-1; D: TRBD2; CDR3: ASSPSIAGGPHNEQF
V: TRBV5-1; length: 13; J: TRBJ2-3; D: NA; CDR3: ASSRGPKRTDTQY
V: TRBV19; length: 14; J: TRBJ1-1; D: TRBD1; CDR3: ASTPPPGQGALRAF
V: TRBV7-2; length: 9; J: TRBJ2-7; D: NA; CDR3: ASSFTREQY
V: TRBV5-6; length: 14; J: TRBJ2-2; D: TRBD2; CDR3: ASSFSVLAGAGELF
V: TRBV2; length: 14; J: TRBJ1-4; D: TRBD1; CDR3: ASSDFRDRDHEKLF
V: TRBV5-5; length: 12; J: TRBJ2-7; D: NA; CDR3: ASSLGGVSYEQY
V: TRBV30; length: 11; J: TRBJ1-2; D: NA; CDR3: AWITGHFYGYT
V: TRBV28; length: 15; J: TRBJ1-5; D: NA; CDR3: ASSSPEGSYSNQPQH
V: TRBV4-1; length: 11; J: TRBJ1-1; D: NA; CDR3: ASSQGVLTEAF
V: TRBV6-1; length: 11; J: TRBJ2-1; D: NA; CDR3: ASTSTSFPLQF
V: TRBV30; length: 11; J: TRBJ2-7; D: NA; CDR3: AWSVSAKYEQY
V: TRBV5-6; length: 13; J: TRBJ1-2; D: TRBD1; CDR3: ASSLVGGLNYGYT
V: TRBV19; length: 11; J: TRBJ1-1; D: TRBD1; CDR3: ASSGTNRGEAF
V: TRBV28; length: 13; J: TRBJ2-1; D: TRBD2; CDR3: ASRGSGDSYNEQF
V: TRBV9; length: 14; J: TRBJ2-2; D: NA; CDR3: ASSVVSIPQTGELF